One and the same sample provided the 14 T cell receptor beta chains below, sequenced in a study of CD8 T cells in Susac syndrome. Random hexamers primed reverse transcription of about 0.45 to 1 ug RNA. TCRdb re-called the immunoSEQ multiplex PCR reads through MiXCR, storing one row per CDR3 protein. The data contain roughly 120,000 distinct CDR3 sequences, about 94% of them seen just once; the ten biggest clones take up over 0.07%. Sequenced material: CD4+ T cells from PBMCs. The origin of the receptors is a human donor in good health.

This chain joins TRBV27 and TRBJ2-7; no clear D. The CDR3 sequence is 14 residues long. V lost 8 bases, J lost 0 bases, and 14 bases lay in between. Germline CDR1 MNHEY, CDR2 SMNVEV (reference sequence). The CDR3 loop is CASRPIKSSYEQYF. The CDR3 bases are TGTGCCAGCCGACCTATAAAATCCTCCTACGAGCAGTACTTC.

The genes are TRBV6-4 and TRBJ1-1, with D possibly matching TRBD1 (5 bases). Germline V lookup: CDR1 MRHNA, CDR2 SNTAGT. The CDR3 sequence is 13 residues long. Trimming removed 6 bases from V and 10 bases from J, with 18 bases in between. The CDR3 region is CASRAGPDLLAFF. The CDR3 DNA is TGTGCCAGCAGGGCGGGACCGGACCTTTTAGCTTTCTTT.

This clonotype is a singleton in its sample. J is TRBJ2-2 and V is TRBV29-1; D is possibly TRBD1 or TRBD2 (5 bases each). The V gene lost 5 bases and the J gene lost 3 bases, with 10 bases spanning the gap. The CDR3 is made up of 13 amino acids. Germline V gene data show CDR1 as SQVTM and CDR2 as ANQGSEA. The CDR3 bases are TGCAGCGTTTCCGGGACGGACACCGGGGAGCTGTTTTTT. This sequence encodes CSVSGTDTGELFF.

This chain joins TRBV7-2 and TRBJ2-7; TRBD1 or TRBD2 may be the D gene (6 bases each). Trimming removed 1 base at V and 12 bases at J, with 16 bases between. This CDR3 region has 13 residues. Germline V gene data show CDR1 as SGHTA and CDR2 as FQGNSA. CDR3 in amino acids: CASSLEAGTTPYF. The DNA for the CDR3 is TGTGCCAGCAGCTTAGAGGCGGGGACAACCCCGTACTTC. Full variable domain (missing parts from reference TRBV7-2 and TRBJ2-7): GAGVSQSPSNKVTEKGKDVELRCDPISGHTALYWYRQSLGQGLEFLIYFQGNSAPDKSGLPSDRFSAERTGGSVSTLTIQRTQQEDSAVYLCASSLEAGTTPYFGPGTRLTVT.

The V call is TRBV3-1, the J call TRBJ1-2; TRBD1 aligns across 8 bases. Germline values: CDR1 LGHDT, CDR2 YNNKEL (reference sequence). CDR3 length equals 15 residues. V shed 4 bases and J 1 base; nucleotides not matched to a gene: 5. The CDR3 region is CASSPRDRLNYGYTF. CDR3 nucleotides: TGTGCCAGCAGCCCCCGGGACAGGCTTAACTATGGCTACACCTTC.

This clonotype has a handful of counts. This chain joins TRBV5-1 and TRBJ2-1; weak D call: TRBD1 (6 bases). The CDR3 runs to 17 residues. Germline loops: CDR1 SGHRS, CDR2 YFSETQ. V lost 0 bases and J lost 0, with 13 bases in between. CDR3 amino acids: CASSLVGQMSSYNEQFF. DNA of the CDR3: TGCGCCAGCAGCTTGGTTGGACAGATGAGCTCCTACAATGAGCAGTTCTTC.

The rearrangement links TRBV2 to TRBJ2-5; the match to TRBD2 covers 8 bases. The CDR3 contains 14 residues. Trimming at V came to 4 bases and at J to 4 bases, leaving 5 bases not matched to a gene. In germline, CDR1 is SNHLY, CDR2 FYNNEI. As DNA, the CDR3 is TGTGCCAGCAGTGCGGGAGGGCGGCGAGAGACCCAGTACTTC. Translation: CASSAGGRRETQYF. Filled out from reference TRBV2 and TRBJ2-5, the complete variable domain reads EPEVTQTPSHQVTQMGQEVILRCVPISNHLYFYWYRQILGQKVEFLVSFYNNEISEKSEIFDDQFSVERPDGSNFTLKIRSTKLEDSAMYFCASSAGGRRETQYFGPGTRLLVL.

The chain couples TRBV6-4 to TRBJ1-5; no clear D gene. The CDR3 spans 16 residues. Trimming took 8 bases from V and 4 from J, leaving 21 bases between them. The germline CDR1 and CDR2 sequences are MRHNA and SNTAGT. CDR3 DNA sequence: TGTGCCAGCTCCGTACCCCTTTGGCGGGCTAATCAGCCCCAGCATTTT. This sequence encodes CASSVPLWRANQPQHF.

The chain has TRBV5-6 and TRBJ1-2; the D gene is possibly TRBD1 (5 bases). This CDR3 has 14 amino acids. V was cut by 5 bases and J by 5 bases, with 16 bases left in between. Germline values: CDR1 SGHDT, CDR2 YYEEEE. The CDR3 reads CASRGAPQIYGYTF. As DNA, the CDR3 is TGTGCCAGCAGAGGGGCACCGCAAATTTATGGCTACACCTTC.

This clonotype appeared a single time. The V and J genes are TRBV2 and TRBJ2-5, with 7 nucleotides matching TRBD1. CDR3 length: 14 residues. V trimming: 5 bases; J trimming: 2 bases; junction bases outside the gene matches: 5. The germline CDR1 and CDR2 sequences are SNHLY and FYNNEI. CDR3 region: CASSIWDRQETQYF. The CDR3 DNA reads TGTGCCAGCAGTATATGGGACAGACAAGAGACCCAGTACTTC.

The DNA of the CDR3 is TGTGCCAGCAGCCTGTTCGACCGGAGCTCCTACGAGCAGTACTTC. Its translation is CASSLFDRSSYEQYF. The rearrangement uses TRBV5-6 and TRBJ2-7; D unclear. Trimming removed 4 bases at V and 0 bases at J, with 14 bases between. The germline CDR1 and CDR2 sequences are SGHDT and YYEEEE. This CDR3 is built from 15 residues.

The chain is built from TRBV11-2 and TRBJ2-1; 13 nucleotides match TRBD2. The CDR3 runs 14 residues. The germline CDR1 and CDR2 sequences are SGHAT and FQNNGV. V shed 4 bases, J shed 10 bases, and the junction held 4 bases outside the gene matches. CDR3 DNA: TGTGCCAGCAGCTCGGGACTAGCGGGAATCGAGCAGTTCTTC. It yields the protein CASSSGLAGIEQFF.

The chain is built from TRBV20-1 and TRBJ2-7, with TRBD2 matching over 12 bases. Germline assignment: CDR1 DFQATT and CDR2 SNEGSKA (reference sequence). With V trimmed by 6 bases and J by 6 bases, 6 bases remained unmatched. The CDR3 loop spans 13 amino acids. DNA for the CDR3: TGCAGTGCCTGGGGACTAGCGGGCCGCGAGCAGTACTTC. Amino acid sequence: CSAWGLAGREQYF.

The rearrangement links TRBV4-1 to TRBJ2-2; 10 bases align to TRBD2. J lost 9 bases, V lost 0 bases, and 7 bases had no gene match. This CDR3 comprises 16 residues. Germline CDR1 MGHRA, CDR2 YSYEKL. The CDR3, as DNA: TGCGCCAGCAGCCAAGAAGCCAGCGGGAGGGCCCGGGAGCTGTTTTTT. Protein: CASSQEASGRARELFF.